Below, 13 T cell receptor beta chains from the same sample are listed, as sequenced in a study of T cell responses to AZD1222 COVID-19 vaccine. Sequencing used immunoSEQ multiplex PCR; TCRdb keeps in-frame clones, though not all of them. The repertoire holds 150,000 or so clones, with about 89% as singletons. The sequences come from peripheral blood, collected on day 0 of AZD1222 vaccination. The receptors shown here come from an adult in good health.

The gene calls are TRBV4-1 and TRBJ1-4; 9 bases map to TRBD1. This CDR3 has 19 amino acids. Trimming at V came to 1 base and at J to 5 bases, leaving 14 bases not matched to a gene. Per germline, CDR1 MGHRA and CDR2 YSYEKL. CDR3 DNA: TGCGCCAGCAGCCAAGTGTGGCCTCGAACAGGGGGCGAGAATGAAAAACTGTTTTTT. Protein: CASSQVWPRTGGENEKLFF.

The chain links TRBV7-9 to TRBJ2-5; D gene ambiguous. CDR1 is SEHNR and CDR2 is FQNEAQ in the germline V gene (reference sequence). CDR3 size: 15 residues. The V gene lost 5 bases and the J gene lost 0 bases, with 13 bases spanning the gap. CDR3 DNA sequence: TGTGCCAGCAGCGAGAGTGACTGGTACCAAGAGACCCAGTACTTC. Translated: CASSESDWYQETQYF.

The rearrangement joins TRBV5-1 to TRBJ2-5; 9 positions agree with TRBD1. Germline lookup yields CDR1 SGHRS and CDR2 YFSETQ. The ends lost 3 bases at V and 4 bases at J; junction bases unmatched: 7. There are 15 residues in the CDR3. CDR3: CASSSWTGEGETQYF. The CDR3 bases are TGCGCCAGCAGCTCATGGACAGGGGAGGGAGAGACCCAGTACTTC.

The genes are TRBV5-8 and TRBJ1-2; TRBD1 aligns across 7 bases. CDR3 length equals 14 residues. Germline CDR1 and CDR2: SGHTS and YDEGEE. Trimming cost V 0 bases and J 5 bases; bases outside gene matches: 4. CDR3 in amino acids: CASSLEDRSYGYTF. The CDR3 DNA follows: TGTGCCAGCAGCTTGGAGGACAGGTCGTATGGCTACACCTTC.

The chain uses TRBV4-2 and TRBJ1-6; D gene unclear. Germline CDR1 reads LGHNA; CDR2 reads YNFKEQ. Trimming took off 1 base at V and 5 bases at J, with 12 bases between the two ends. The CDR3 is made up of 16 amino acids. The CDR3 bases are TGTGCCAGCAGCCAAGGGTCTCTTCTAGATAATTCACCCCTCCACTTT. It is translated as CASSQGSLLDNSPLHF.

The chain carries TRBV6-2 or TRBV6-3 and TRBJ2-1; 8 nucleotides line up with TRBD1. Germline V CDR1 and CDR2: MNHEY, SVGEGT. There are 15 residues in the CDR3. Trimming removed 6 bases from V and 5 bases from J; junction bases left unmatched: 9. This CDR3 is CASSHDRGWDNEQFF. CDR3 sequence (DNA): TGTGCCAGCAGCCACGACAGGGGATGGGACAATGAGCAGTTCTTC.

This clone was recorded only once. The chain combines TRBV19 with TRBJ2-3; D call uncertain. Germline CDR1 and CDR2: LNHDA and SQIVND (reference sequence). CDR3 length equals 13 residues. With 2 bases removed from V and 2 bases from J, the gap between germline ends came to 5 bases. CDR3 amino acids: CASSILFTDTQYF. As DNA, the CDR3 is TGTGCCAGTAGTATACTTTTCACAGATACGCAGTATTTT.

The chain combines TRBV28 with TRBJ1-4; 7 nucleotides match TRBD1. Germline trimming cut 4 bases from V and 3 bases from J; bases unmatched to any gene: 8. The CDR3 length is 16 residues. The germline gives CDR1 MDHEN, CDR2 SYDVKM. The CDR3 DNA is TGTGCCAGCAGTTCACTCAGGGGGGTTCCTAATGAAAAACTGTTTTTT. It is translated as CASSSLRGVPNEKLFF.

J is TRBJ1-3 and V is TRBV4-2, with 9 bases fitting TRBD1. Germline V CDR1 and CDR2: LGHNA, YNFKEQ. V dropped 5 bases and J dropped 1; count of bases not matched to a gene: 6. The CDR3 totals 16 residues. Written as DNA, the CDR3 is TGTGCCAGCAGCGTGCCGGGACAGGGATCTGGAAACACCATATATTTT. Encoded protein: CASSVPGQGSGNTIYF.

CDR3 protein: CASSFGGGSGYGYTF. As DNA, the CDR3 is TGCGCCAGCAGCTTTGGAGGGGGCTCGGGCTATGGCTACACCTTC. The chain links TRBV5-1 to TRBJ1-2; 7 positions match TRBD1. The CDR3 spans 15 residues. The germline gives CDR1 SGHRS, CDR2 YFSETQ. V trimming: 2 bases; J trimming: 4 bases; junction bases outside the gene matches: 8.

This sequence joins TRBV6-2 or TRBV6-3 and TRBJ2-7, with TRBD1 identical over 10 bases. The J segment lost 5 bases and the V segment lost 4 bases, leaving 5 bases of the junction unmatched. The germline V gene has CDR1 MNHEY and CDR2 SVGEGT. This CDR3 is 14 amino acids long. The CDR3 here is CASSSDRGVHEQYF. Here the CDR3 DNA reads TGTGCCAGCAGTTCGGACAGGGGGGTACACGAGCAGTACTTC.

The chain carries TRBV5-6 and TRBJ2-2; TRBD1 matches 9 bases. The J segment lost 6 bases and the V segment lost 4 bases, leaving 10 bases of the junction unmatched. Germline V gene lookup returns CDR1 SGHDT and CDR2 YYEEEE. This CDR3 region has 16 residues. The CDR3 here is CASSPGTGTGSGELFF. In DNA form, the CDR3 reads TGTGCCAGCAGCCCCGGGACAGGGACGGGGTCCGGGGAGCTGTTTTTT. The full variable domain, with the rest looked up from reference TRBV5-6 and TRBJ2-2, is DAGVTQSPTHLIKTRGQQVTLRCSPKSGHDTVSWYQQALGQGPQFIFQYYEEEERQRGNFPDRFSGHQFPNYSSELNVNALLLGDSALYLCASSPGTGTGSGELFFGEGSRLTVL.

The rearrangement uses TRBV6-5 and TRBJ1-1; TRBD1 is a possible D gene (5 bases). Germline CDR1 is MNHEY and CDR2 is SVGAGI. This CDR3 has 15 residues. V shed 4 bases and J shed 1 base, with 13 bases lying between them. CDR3 in DNA: TGTGCCAGCAGTTCCCCTCGGCAGGGGAACACTGAAGCTTTCTTT. Protein: CASSSPRQGNTEAFF.